The entry below gives a single T cell receptor beta chain sequence along with its context. Its cognate antigen is unknown. The data stem from a study of response to subunit inactivated influenza vaccine. MiXCR, run by TCRdb on the RT-PCR reads, gives a single entry per CDR3 protein. The sample lists about half a million distinct CDR3 sequences; 6% to 9% were seen once. The CDR3 consists of 15 residues. V dropped 5 bases and J dropped 4 bases, with 15 bases sitting between them. Germline CDR1 is SGHAT and CDR2 is FQDESV (reference sequence). Study results and limitations: Researchers suggested that each seasonal influenza vaccination recruits few new T cells.

The sample in question was PBMCs from blood, obtained less than 25 months after vaccination. The TCR comes from a man aged 45-69 years who received an inactivated influenza vaccine. The chain has TRBV11-1 and TRBJ2-1, with D possibly matching TRBD2 (6 bases). The CDR3, as DNA: TGTGCCAGCAGCCATCCGGGACTGGTGTACAATGAGCAGTTCTTC. The encoded protein is CASSHPGLVYNEQFF.